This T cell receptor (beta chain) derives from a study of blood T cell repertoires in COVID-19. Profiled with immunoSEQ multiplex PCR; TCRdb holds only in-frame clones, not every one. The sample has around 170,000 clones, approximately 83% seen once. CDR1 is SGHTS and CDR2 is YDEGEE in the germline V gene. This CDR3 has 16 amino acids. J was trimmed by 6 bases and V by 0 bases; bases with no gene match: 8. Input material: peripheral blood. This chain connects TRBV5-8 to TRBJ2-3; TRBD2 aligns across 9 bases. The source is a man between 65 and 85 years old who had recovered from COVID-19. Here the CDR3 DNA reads TGTGCCAGCAGCTTGGTTGTTGGCCTAGCGGGGGATACGCAGTATTTT. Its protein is CASSLVVGLAGDTQYF.